The 16 T cell receptor beta chains below all came from one sample that was sequenced in a study of T cell clones after liver transplantation. TCRdb keeps only in-frame clones here, not all; method: immunoSEQ multiplex PCR. The sample lists roughly 73,000 clones; about four fifths were seen once. Material: CD4+ T cells from blood, obtained before liver transplant. The receptors were sampled from a human donor who received a liver transplant.

V usage is TRBV11-2 and J usage is TRBJ1-1; TRBD1 might be the D (5 bases). Trimming shortened V by 6 bases and J by 3 bases, and 11 bases separated the two germline ends. The CDR3 has 13 amino acids. Germline V CDR1 and CDR2: SGHAT, FQNNGV. The CDR3 region is CASRGQGDTEAFF. As DNA, the CDR3 is TGTGCCAGCAGAGGTCAGGGCGACACTGAAGCTTTCTTT.

The CDR3 spells CASSVRDWAVGEQYF. CDR3 DNA sequence: TGTGCCAGCAGCGTCCGGGACTGGGCTGTGGGGGAGCAGTACTTC. V gene TRBV9 combines with J gene TRBJ2-7, with a possible D match to TRBD2 (6 bases). The CDR3 runs to 15 residues. V was shortened by 2 bases and J by 7 bases, with 19 bases between the two germline ends. The germline CDR1 and CDR2 sequences are SGDLS and YYNGEE.

This rearrangement joins TRBV7-9 to TRBJ2-3; D not resolved. Deletions cut 3 bases from V and 2 bases from J, with 12 bases between. Germline CDR1 reads SEHNR; CDR2 reads FQNEAQ (reference sequence). The CDR3 runs to 15 residues. The CDR3, as DNA: TGTGCCAGCAGCTTTGGGCTCCCGGTCACAGATACGCAGTATTTT. Encoded protein: CASSFGLPVTDTQYF.

The chain has TRBV5-1 and TRBJ2-3; TRBD1 matches 7 bases. Germline V gene data show CDR1 as SGHRS and CDR2 as YFSETQ. V was pared by 3 bases and J by 0 bases, with 4 bases of the junction left unmatched. The CDR3 covers 15 residues. DNA of the CDR3: TGCGCCAGCAGCTGGGGGACAGCGAGCACAGATACGCAGTATTTT. This codes for CASSWGTASTDTQYF.

This chain joins TRBV6-5 and TRBJ2-7; 8 bases align to TRBD2. The trim removed 4 bases at V and 4 bases at J, leaving 9 bases unmatched. CDR3 length: 15 residues. The germline V gene encodes CDR1 MNHEY and CDR2 SVGAGI. The CDR3 protein is CASSSEGSGIYEQYF. In DNA form, the CDR3 reads TGTGCCAGCAGTTCCGAGGGTAGCGGGATTTACGAGCAGTACTTC.

This clone was seen once. The chain links TRBV5-4 to TRBJ2-3; D is unclear. The CDR3 length is 12 residues. V was trimmed by 4 bases and J by 6 bases, leaving 9 bases between them. The germline V gene has CDR1 SGHNT and CDR2 YYREEE (reference sequence). This CDR3 reads CASSMRADTQYF. The CDR3, as DNA: TGTGCCAGCAGCATGAGAGCGGATACGCAGTATTTT.

The rearrangement uses TRBV7-2 and TRBJ1-5; D is unresolved. The V and J ends lost 5 bases and 0 bases respectively, with 11 bases between them. The CDR3 sequence is 15 residues long. CDR1 and CDR2 from the germline V gene are SGHTA and FQGNSA. Written as DNA, the CDR3 is TGTGCCAGCAGCCCCGGACGGTATAGCAATCAGCCCCAGCATTTT. Amino acids: CASSPGRYSNQPQHF.

The CDR3 is CASSRGTSGYNEQFF. The CDR3 nucleotides are TGTGCCAGCAGCAGAGGGACTAGCGGGTACAATGAGCAGTTCTTC. The chain links TRBV7-7 to TRBJ2-1; 12 nucleotides match TRBD2. Per the germline V gene, CDR1 is SSHAT and CDR2 is FNYEAQ (reference sequence). V was pared by 5 bases and J by 4 bases, with 3 bases of the junction left unmatched. This CDR3 comprises 15 residues.

The chain combines TRBV10-3 with TRBJ1-2; perhaps TRBD1 as D (6 bases). The CDR3 consists of 12 residues. CDR1 ENHRY and CDR2 SYGVKD come from the germline V gene. Between the trimmed V and J ends, which lost 7 bases and 8 bases, there was a span of 14 bases. The CDR3 loop is CAINPGDGGYTF. CDR3 coding DNA: TGTGCCATCAATCCAGGGGATGGGGGCTACACCTTC.

This sequence joins TRBV15 and TRBJ2-5; tentative D call: TRBD1 (5 bases). CDR1 is LNHNV, CDR2 YYDKDF, per germline (reference sequence). This CDR3 comprises 15 residues. The ends were cut back, 0 bases at V and 5 bases at J, with 13 bases in the middle. As DNA, the CDR3 is TGTGCCACCAGCAGAGATCGAGCAGGGCGGGAGACCCAGTACTTC. Translating it yields CATSRDRAGRETQYF.

The chain uses TRBV7-6 and TRBJ1-2; 8 bases are a match to TRBD1. CDR1 and CDR2 from the germline V gene are SGHVS and FNYEAQ. V was clipped by 8 bases and J by 2 bases; unmatched bases: 16. This CDR3 comprises 17 residues. Here the CDR3 reads CASSLGGQGAVNYGYTF. The DNA for the CDR3 is TGTGCCAGCTCCTTGGGCGGGCAGGGGGCGGTAAACTATGGCTACACCTTC.

The chain has TRBV27 and TRBJ2-1, with 10 bases identical to TRBD2. Germline V lookup: CDR1 MNHEY, CDR2 SMNVEV (reference sequence). Trimming took 3 bases from V and 7 from J; bases not matched to a gene: 9. The CDR3 is 16 amino acids. The CDR3 DNA reads TGTGCCAGCAGTTTTCTGGCGGGACTAGCGACGAATGAGCAGTTCTTC. It codes for CASSFLAGLATNEQFF.

This chain connects TRBV9 to TRBJ2-1; the match to TRBD2 covers 8 bases. With V trimmed by 3 bases and J by 8 bases, 7 bases remained unmatched. Germline V lookup: CDR1 SGDLS, CDR2 YYNGEE. The CDR3 totals 14 residues. The CDR3 DNA reads as TGTGCCAGCAGCGCCCGACTAGCGAAGGATGAGCAGTTCTTC. Amino acids: CASSARLAKDEQFF.

The chain carries TRBV11-2 and TRBJ2-1; perhaps TRBD1 as D (5 bases). The length of the CDR3 is 15 residues. Germline V gives CDR1 SGHAT, CDR2 FQNNGV. Trimming shortened V by 0 bases and J by 7 bases, and 13 bases separated the two germline ends. The CDR3 reads CASSLEVGRYNEQFF. CDR3 in DNA: TGTGCCAGCAGCTTAGAAGTGGGGCGATATAATGAGCAGTTCTTC.

This clone was counted between two and nine times. The chain joins TRBV27 to TRBJ2-3, with D perhaps matching TRBD1 or TRBD2 (6 bases each). Germline CDR1 reads MNHEY; CDR2 reads SMNVEV (reference sequence). V lost 3 bases and J lost 1, with 8 bases in between. The CDR3 is made up of 14 amino acids. Here the CDR3 DNA reads TGTGCCAGCAGTTTCGGGGGCGGCACAGATACGCAGTATTTT. Protein sequence: CASSFGGGTDTQYF.

V is TRBV4-3 and J is TRBJ1-2, with TRBD1 matching 7 bases. The trim removed 0 bases at V and 8 bases at J, leaving 9 bases unmatched. The CDR3 is made up of 15 amino acids. Germline V gene data show CDR1 as LGHNA and CDR2 as YSLEER. The CDR3 DNA sequence: TGCGCCAGCAGCCAAGACACTACGAGGGGGCGAGGCTACACCTTC. As protein: CASSQDTTRGRGYTF.